The 2 T cell receptor beta chains below were found in one sample sequenced in a study of OX40 agonist ivuxolimab in advanced cancers. Receptors were amplified or captured by the immunoSEQ multiplex PCR assay. As stored in TCRdb, this immuneACCESS dataset retains in-frame rearrangements with V and J assigned. A fraction of the clones does not appear; measured against another copy, unresolved V genes explain less than half of the discrepancy, and the remainder lacks a known reason. The sample table contains about 28,000 clones; only one count was recorded for 84% of them. The top ten hold about a quarter of the sample. Sequenced material: CD4+ or CD8+ T cells sorted from blood, taken in a trial of the OX40 agonist ivuxolimab. These receptors all stem from an adult with an advanced solid tumor such as melanoma, head and neck, liver or kidney cancer.

The J gene is TRBJ2-7, the V gene TRBV27; 10 positions match TRBD1. The CDR3 sequence is 14 residues long. Germline-derived CDR1 and CDR2 are MNHEY and SMNVEV (reference sequence). J gave up 3 bases and V 2 bases, and 1 base lay outside the gene matches. CDR3 residues: CASSLGTGVYEQYF. The CDR3 bases are TGTGCCAGCAGTTTAGGGACAGGGGTCTACGAGCAGTACTTC.

CDR3 nucleotide sequence: TGTGCCAGCAGCTTGGGGACAGATAAGTTCTTC. Translation gives CASSLGTDKFF. The chain carries TRBV7-6 and TRBJ2-1, with 7 bases aligning to TRBD1. The CDR3 extends over 11 amino acids. Per the germline V gene, CDR1 is SGHVS and CDR2 is FNYEAQ. V gave up 3 bases and J gave up 14 bases; unmatched junction bases: 4.